These 4 T cell receptor beta chains were sequenced from one sample in a study of PD-1 blockade in classical Hodgkin lymphoma. Each patient experienced a relapse that followed autologous stem cell transplantation, and brentuximab vedotin exposure varied. Here immunoSEQ multiplex PCR was the method, and the copy in TCRdb shows in-frame clones only, minus some. The sample lists 66,000 or so clones; about 70% were seen once. The sample consisted of peripheral blood mononuclear cells (PBMCs), taken before the second cycle of nivolumab. The receptors originated from a human donor with classical Hodgkin lymphoma.

The V call is TRBV18, the J call TRBJ2-7; possible D gene TRBD1, 6 bases. V was shortened by 3 bases and J by 3 bases, with 12 bases between the two germline ends. The V gene's germline CDR1 is KGHSH and CDR2 LQKENI. The CDR3 totals 14 residues. CDR3 amino acids: CASSPDRNFYEQYF. The CDR3 nucleotides read TGTGCCAGCTCACCCGACAGGAACTTCTACGAGCAGTACTTC.

The gene calls are TRBV7-6 and TRBJ1-4; D ambiguous. Germline V gives CDR1 SGHVS, CDR2 FNYEAQ. The CDR3 sequence is 14 residues long. V was pared by 0 bases and J by 1 base, with 3 bases between. CDR3 protein: CASSLAVTNEKLFF. CDR3 sequence (DNA): TGTGCCAGCAGCTTAGCAGTAACTAATGAAAAACTGTTTTTT. Full variable domain (outside the CDR3, taken from reference TRBV7-6 and TRBJ1-4): GAGVSQSPRYKVTKRGQDVALRCDPISGHVSLYWYRQALGQGPEFLTYFNYEAQQDKSGLPNDRFSAERPEGSISTLTIQRTEQRDSAMYRCASSLAVTNEKLFFGSGTQLSVL.

This chain connects TRBV2 to TRBJ1-1; no clear D gene. V was trimmed by 3 bases and J by 3 bases, leaving 11 bases between them. Germline CDR1 is SNHLY and CDR2 is FYNNEI. This CDR3 has 14 amino acids. This CDR3 reads CASSEYGRDTEAFF. The CDR3 coding sequence is TGTGCCAGCAGTGAGTACGGGCGGGACACTGAAGCTTTCTTT. The entire variable domain, with the rest obtained from reference TRBV2 and TRBJ1-1, is as follows: EPEVTQTPSHQVTQMGQEVILRCVPISNHLYFYWYRQILGQKVEFLVSFYNNEISEKSEIFDDQFSVERPDGSNFTLKIRSTKLEDSAMYFCASSEYGRDTEAFFGQGTRLTVV.

The V and J genes are TRBV11-3 and TRBJ1-1; possibly TRBD1 for D (5 bases). The CDR3 runs 13 residues. V gave up 2 bases and J gave up 8 bases, with 12 bases separating them. Germline V gene lookup returns CDR1 SGHNT and CDR2 YENEEA. CDR3 DNA: TGTGCCAGCAGCTTAAGGGACTCCAAAGAAGCTTTCTTT. It codes for CASSLRDSKEAFF.